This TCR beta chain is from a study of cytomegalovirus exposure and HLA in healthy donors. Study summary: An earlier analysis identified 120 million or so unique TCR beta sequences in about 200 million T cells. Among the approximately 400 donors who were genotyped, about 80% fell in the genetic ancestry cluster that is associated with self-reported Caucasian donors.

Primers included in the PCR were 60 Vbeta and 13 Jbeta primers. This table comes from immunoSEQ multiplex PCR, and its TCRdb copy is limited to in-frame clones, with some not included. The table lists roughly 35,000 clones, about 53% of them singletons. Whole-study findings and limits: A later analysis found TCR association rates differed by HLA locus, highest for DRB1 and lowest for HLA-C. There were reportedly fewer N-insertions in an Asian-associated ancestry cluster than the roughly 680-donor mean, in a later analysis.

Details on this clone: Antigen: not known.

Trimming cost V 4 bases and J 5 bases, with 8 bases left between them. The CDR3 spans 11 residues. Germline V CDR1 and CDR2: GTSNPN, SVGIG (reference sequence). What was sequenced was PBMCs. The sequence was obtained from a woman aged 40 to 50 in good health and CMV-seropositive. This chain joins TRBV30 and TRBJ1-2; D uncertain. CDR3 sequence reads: CAWTWAYGYTF. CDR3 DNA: TGTGCCTGGACCTGGGCATATGGCTACACCTTC.